The subject of this entry is one TCR beta chain. This record comes from a study of blood T cell repertoires in COVID-19. Looking at the study overall: Italy, Spain and the United States were the sources of the convalescent and acute COVID-19 samples. Sources were T cells, B-cell-depleted T cells, or PBMCs; the material itself was cDNA or gDNA.

Germline-derived CDR1 and CDR2 are MDHEN and SYDVKM. CDR3 size: 15 residues. V gave up 5 bases and J gave up 7 bases; unmatched junction bases: 8. Original methodology: Amplification of reference gene primers was used by the study to estimate nucleated cell counts. The data were produced by immunoSEQ multiplex PCR, yet TCRdb's version contains in-frame clones alone and is incomplete. Clonal size and the V and J genes are those of that table, whereas D and trimming came from the DNA. The sample carries some 43,000 clones, about 81% recorded once. The sequencing input was peripheral blood. This TCR was sampled from a man aged 40-49 years with active or convalescent COVID-19. The chain employs TRBV28 and TRBJ1-3; 10 positions match TRBD1. In DNA, the CDR3 is TGTGCCAGCAGTCCGGGACAGGGGTTTAGTAACACCATATATTTT. Its protein is CASSPGQGFSNTIYF.